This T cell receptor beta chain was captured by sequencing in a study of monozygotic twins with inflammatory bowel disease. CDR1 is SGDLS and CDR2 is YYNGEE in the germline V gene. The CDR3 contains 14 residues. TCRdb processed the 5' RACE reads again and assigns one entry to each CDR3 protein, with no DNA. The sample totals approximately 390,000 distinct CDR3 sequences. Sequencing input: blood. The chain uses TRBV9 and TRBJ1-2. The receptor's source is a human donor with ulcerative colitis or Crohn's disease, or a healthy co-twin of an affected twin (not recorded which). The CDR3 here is CASSEGGTGYGYTF.